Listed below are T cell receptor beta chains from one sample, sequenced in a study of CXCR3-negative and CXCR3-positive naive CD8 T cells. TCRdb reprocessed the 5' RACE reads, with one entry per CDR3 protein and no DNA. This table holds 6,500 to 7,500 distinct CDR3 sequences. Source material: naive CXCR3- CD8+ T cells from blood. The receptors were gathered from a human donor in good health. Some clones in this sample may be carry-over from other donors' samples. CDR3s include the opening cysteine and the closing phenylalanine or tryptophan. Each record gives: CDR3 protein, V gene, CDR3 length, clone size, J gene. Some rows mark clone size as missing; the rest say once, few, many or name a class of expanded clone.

cdr3_aa: CATEGPGVADTQYF
v_call: TRBV21-1
cdr3_length: 14
clone_size: .
j_call: TRBJ2-3

cdr3_aa: CSVEKSSYEQYF
v_call: TRBV29-1
cdr3_length: 12
clone_size: medium-sized
j_call: TRBJ2-7

cdr3_aa: CASSMASAGVTYEQYF
v_call: TRBV19
cdr3_length: 16
clone_size: medium-sized
j_call: TRBJ2-7

cdr3_aa: CASSPMNQETQYF
v_call: TRBV5-6
cdr3_length: 13
clone_size: .
j_call: TRBJ2-5

cdr3_aa: CASSLLKESNYGYTF
v_call: TRBV7-8
cdr3_length: 15
clone_size: medium-sized
j_call: TRBJ1-2

cdr3_aa: CASSLGENLSYEQYF
v_call: TRBV5-1
cdr3_length: 15
clone_size: .
j_call: TRBJ2-7

cdr3_aa: CATSRTALPRETQYF
v_call: TRBV15
cdr3_length: 15
clone_size: .
j_call: TRBJ2-5

cdr3_aa: CASGGTEKGETQYF
v_call: TRBV6-6
cdr3_length: 14
clone_size: medium-sized
j_call: TRBJ2-5

cdr3_aa: CSVAYKNRDRYYGYTF
v_call: TRBV29-1
cdr3_length: 16
clone_size: medium-sized
j_call: TRBJ1-2

cdr3_aa: CASSLLAPTYNEQFF
v_call: TRBV7-9
cdr3_length: 15
clone_size: medium-sized
j_call: TRBJ2-1

cdr3_aa: CASSEVPRAGAIQETQYF
v_call: TRBV2
cdr3_length: 18
clone_size: .
j_call: TRBJ2-5

cdr3_aa: CASRPGHDPEQYF
v_call: TRBV10-2
cdr3_length: 13
clone_size: .
j_call: TRBJ2-7

cdr3_aa: CAISEGRGTDTQYF
v_call: TRBV10-3
cdr3_length: 14
clone_size: .
j_call: TRBJ2-3

cdr3_aa: CASSRFGGIDGVEQFF
v_call: TRBV7-2
cdr3_length: 16
clone_size: medium-sized
j_call: TRBJ2-1

cdr3_aa: CASSQEVGLETQYF
v_call: TRBV4-2
cdr3_length: 14
clone_size: .
j_call: TRBJ2-5

cdr3_aa: CASSDRDRREETQYF
v_call: TRBV2
cdr3_length: 15
clone_size: .
j_call: TRBJ2-5

cdr3_aa: CASSQDYVPTGQETQYF
v_call: TRBV3-1
cdr3_length: 17
clone_size: .
j_call: TRBJ2-5

cdr3_aa: CASSQGLAETYEQYF
v_call: TRBV4-2
cdr3_length: 15
clone_size: medium-sized
j_call: TRBJ2-7

cdr3_aa: CASSLGLALGETQYF
v_call: TRBV5-1
cdr3_length: 15
clone_size: .
j_call: TRBJ2-5

cdr3_aa: CASSQEEGPNYEQYF
v_call: TRBV3-1
cdr3_length: 15
clone_size: medium-sized
j_call: TRBJ2-7

cdr3_aa: CSVEGERGLSSYNEQFF
v_call: TRBV29-1
cdr3_length: 17
clone_size: medium-sized
j_call: TRBJ2-1

cdr3_aa: CASSQGGDTQYF
v_call: TRBV14
cdr3_length: 12
clone_size: medium-sized
j_call: TRBJ2-3

cdr3_aa: CSARDGSSKNIQYF
v_call: TRBV20-1
cdr3_length: 14
clone_size: .
j_call: TRBJ2-4

cdr3_aa: CAISESTAAADQPQHF
v_call: TRBV10-3
cdr3_length: 16
clone_size: medium-sized
j_call: TRBJ1-5

cdr3_aa: CASRPGTPSSYEQYF
v_call: TRBV7-9
cdr3_length: 15
clone_size: medium-sized
j_call: TRBJ2-7

cdr3_aa: CASSELVGETQYF
v_call: TRBV5-1
cdr3_length: 13
clone_size: medium-sized
j_call: TRBJ2-5

cdr3_aa: CASSSTPGLNEQFF
v_call: TRBV28
cdr3_length: 14
clone_size: .
j_call: TRBJ2-1

cdr3_aa: CASSLDHGTYYEQYF
v_call: TRBV11-2
cdr3_length: 15
clone_size: .
j_call: TRBJ2-7

cdr3_aa: CSVEWTGGSADTQYF
v_call: TRBV29-1
cdr3_length: 15
clone_size: .
j_call: TRBJ2-3

cdr3_aa: CSAPGLSSYEQYF
v_call: TRBV20-1
cdr3_length: 13
clone_size: .
j_call: TRBJ2-7

cdr3_aa: CSVEERLGEQYF
v_call: TRBV29-1
cdr3_length: 12
clone_size: medium-sized
j_call: TRBJ2-7

cdr3_aa: CASSKPTSESSYEQYF
v_call: TRBV21-1
cdr3_length: 16
clone_size: medium-sized
j_call: TRBJ2-7

cdr3_aa: CASSSPRDRGLGEQFF
v_call: TRBV21-1
cdr3_length: 16
clone_size: .
j_call: TRBJ2-1

cdr3_aa: CASSFGYNEQFF
v_call: TRBV7-6
cdr3_length: 12
clone_size: medium-sized
j_call: TRBJ2-1

cdr3_aa: CSIRQGTYEQYF
v_call: TRBV29-1
cdr3_length: 12
clone_size: .
j_call: TRBJ2-7

cdr3_aa: CASSLQALNTGELFF
v_call: TRBV13
cdr3_length: 15
clone_size: .
j_call: TRBJ2-2

cdr3_aa: CASSLEAGVNTGELFF
v_call: TRBV7-6
cdr3_length: 16
clone_size: .
j_call: TRBJ2-2

cdr3_aa: CSADRWQGGLDQPQHF
v_call: TRBV20-1
cdr3_length: 16
clone_size: .
j_call: TRBJ1-5

cdr3_aa: CASSLLGSADTQYF
v_call: TRBV7-8
cdr3_length: 14
clone_size: .
j_call: TRBJ2-3

cdr3_aa: CASSLDAGTYEQYF
v_call: TRBV7-8
cdr3_length: 14
clone_size: .
j_call: TRBJ2-7

cdr3_aa: CASSQGGGVQYF
v_call: TRBV3-1
cdr3_length: 12
clone_size: .
j_call: TRBJ2-4

cdr3_aa: CSVEDPPITSTDTQYF
v_call: TRBV29-1
cdr3_length: 16
clone_size: .
j_call: TRBJ2-3

cdr3_aa: CASSLELGYEQYF
v_call: TRBV5-1
cdr3_length: 13
clone_size: .
j_call: TRBJ2-7

cdr3_aa: CAGSIGPNGFHNEQFF
v_call: TRBV19
cdr3_length: 16
clone_size: .
j_call: TRBJ2-1

cdr3_aa: CASSHSKALPGANVLTF
v_call: TRBV12-3/TRBV12-4
cdr3_length: 17
clone_size: medium-sized
j_call: TRBJ2-6

cdr3_aa: CASSPTQTQLFYYGYTF
v_call: TRBV28
cdr3_length: 17
clone_size: .
j_call: TRBJ1-2

cdr3_aa: CASSHLAGAETQYF
v_call: TRBV3-1
cdr3_length: 14
clone_size: medium-sized
j_call: TRBJ2-5

cdr3_aa: CASSSWTDTQYF
v_call: TRBV5-6
cdr3_length: 12
clone_size: .
j_call: TRBJ2-3

cdr3_aa: CSVEDQTYEQYF
v_call: TRBV29-1
cdr3_length: 12
clone_size: medium-sized
j_call: TRBJ2-7

cdr3_aa: CSVETGQGTNIQYF
v_call: TRBV29-1
cdr3_length: 14
clone_size: medium-sized
j_call: TRBJ2-4

cdr3_aa: CASSQDGIYEQYF
v_call: TRBV3-1
cdr3_length: 13
clone_size: .
j_call: TRBJ2-7

cdr3_aa: CATQDQETQYF
v_call: TRBV12-3/TRBV12-4
cdr3_length: 11
clone_size: medium-sized
j_call: TRBJ2-5

cdr3_aa: CASTTGGGTRYGYTF
v_call: TRBV6-5
cdr3_length: 15
clone_size: .
j_call: TRBJ1-2

cdr3_aa: CASSAGTGSYEQYF
v_call: TRBV7-3
cdr3_length: 14
clone_size: .
j_call: TRBJ2-7

cdr3_aa: CASSYEDRGSGAFF
v_call: TRBV6-6
cdr3_length: 14
clone_size: .
j_call: TRBJ1-1

cdr3_aa: CSVDLGQGAGYTF
v_call: TRBV29-1
cdr3_length: 13
clone_size: medium-sized
j_call: TRBJ1-2

cdr3_aa: CASAGRQASTDTQYF
v_call: TRBV25-1
cdr3_length: 15
clone_size: medium-sized
j_call: TRBJ2-3

cdr3_aa: CASSYSRVAEAFF
v_call: TRBV6-2/TRBV6-3
cdr3_length: 13
clone_size: medium-sized
j_call: TRBJ1-1

cdr3_aa: CSVEAGLAGNNEQFF
v_call: TRBV29-1
cdr3_length: 15
clone_size: medium-sized
j_call: TRBJ2-1